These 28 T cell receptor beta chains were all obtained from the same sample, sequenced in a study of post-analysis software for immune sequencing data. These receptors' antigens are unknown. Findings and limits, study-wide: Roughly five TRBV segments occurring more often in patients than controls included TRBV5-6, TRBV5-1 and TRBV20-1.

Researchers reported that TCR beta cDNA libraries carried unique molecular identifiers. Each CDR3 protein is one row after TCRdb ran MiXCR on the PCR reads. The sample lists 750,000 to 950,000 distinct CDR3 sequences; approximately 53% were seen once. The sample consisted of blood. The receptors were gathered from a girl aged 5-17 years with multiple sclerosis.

The CDR3 reads CASRQRLTTYNEQFF. DNA for the CDR3: TGTGCCAGCAGGCAGAGATTAACCACCTACAATGAGCAGTTCTTC. The chain uses TRBV2 and TRBJ2-1; D remains unclear. V gave up 6 bases and J gave up 2 bases, with 14 bases separating them. This CDR3 spans 15 amino acids. Germline V gene sequence: CDR1 SNHLY, CDR2 FYNNEI. Based on the CDR3 plus reference TRBV2 and TRBJ2-1, the full variable domain is EPEVTQTPSHQVTQMGQEVILRCVPISNHLYFYWYRQILGQKVEFLVSFYNNEISEKSEIFDDQFSVERPDGSNFTLKIRSTKLEDSAMYFCASRQRLTTYNEQFFGPGTRLTVL.

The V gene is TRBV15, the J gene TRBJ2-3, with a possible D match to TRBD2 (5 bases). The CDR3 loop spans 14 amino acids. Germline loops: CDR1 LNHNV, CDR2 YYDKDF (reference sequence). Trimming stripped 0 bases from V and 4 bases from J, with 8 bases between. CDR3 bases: TGTGCCACCAGCAGAGATTGGGGAGCAGATACGCAGTATTTT. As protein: CATSRDWGADTQYF.

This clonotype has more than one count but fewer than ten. CDR3 sequence (DNA): TGTGCCAGCAAGGTAGCGGAGATCACAGATACGCAGTATTTT. Amino acid sequence: CASKVAEITDTQYF. The gene calls are TRBV2 and TRBJ2-3; possible D gene TRBD2, 6 bases. CDR1 SNHLY and CDR2 FYNNEI come from the germline V gene. Trimming removed 7 bases from V and 2 bases from J, with 13 bases in between. This CDR3 is built from 14 residues.

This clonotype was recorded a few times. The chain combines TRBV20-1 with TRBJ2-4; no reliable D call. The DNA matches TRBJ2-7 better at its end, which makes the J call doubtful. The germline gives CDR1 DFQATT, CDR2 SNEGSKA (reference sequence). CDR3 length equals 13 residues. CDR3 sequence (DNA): TGCAGTGCTAGAGATTCCAGTTACTACGAGCAGTACTTC. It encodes CSARDSSYYEQYF.

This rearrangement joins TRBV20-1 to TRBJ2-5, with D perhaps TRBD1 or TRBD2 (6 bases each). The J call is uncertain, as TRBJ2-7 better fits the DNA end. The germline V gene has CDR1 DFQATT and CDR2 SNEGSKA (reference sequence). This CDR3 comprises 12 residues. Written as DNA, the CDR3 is TGCAGTGCGAAGGGGGGCGGCTACGAGCAGTACTTC. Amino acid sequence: CSAKGGGYEQYF.

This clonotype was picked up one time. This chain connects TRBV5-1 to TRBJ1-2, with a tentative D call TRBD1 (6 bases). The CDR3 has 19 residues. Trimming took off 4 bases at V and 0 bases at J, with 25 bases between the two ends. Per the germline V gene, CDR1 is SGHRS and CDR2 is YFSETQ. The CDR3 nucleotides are TGCGCCAGCAGCACATGGGGGGCACCGAGAAGGGAGGCTAACTATGGCTACACCTTC. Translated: CASSTWGAPRREANYGYTF.

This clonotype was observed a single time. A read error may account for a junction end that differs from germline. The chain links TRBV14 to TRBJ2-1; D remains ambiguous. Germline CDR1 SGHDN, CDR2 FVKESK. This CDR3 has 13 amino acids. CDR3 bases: TGTGCCAGCAGCCGACTTAGTGACAAGGAGCAGTTCTTC. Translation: CASSRLSDKEQFF. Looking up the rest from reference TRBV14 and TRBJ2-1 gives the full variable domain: EAGVTQFPSHSVIEKGQTVTLRCDPISGHDNLYWYRRVMGKEIKFLLHFVKESKQDESGMPNNRFLAERTGGTYSTLKVQPAELEDSGVYFCASSRLSDKEQFFGPGTRLTVL.

The CDR3 protein is CAICPGSHNEQFF. Written as DNA, the CDR3 is TGTGCCATCTGCCCGGGAAGTCACAATGAGCAGTTCTTC. This chain joins TRBV10-3 and TRBJ2-1, with a tentative D call TRBD2 (5 bases). Per germline, CDR1 ENHRY and CDR2 SYGVKD. The V end lost 8 bases, the J end lost 5 bases, and 13 bases lay between the germline ends. This CDR3 is 13 amino acids long.

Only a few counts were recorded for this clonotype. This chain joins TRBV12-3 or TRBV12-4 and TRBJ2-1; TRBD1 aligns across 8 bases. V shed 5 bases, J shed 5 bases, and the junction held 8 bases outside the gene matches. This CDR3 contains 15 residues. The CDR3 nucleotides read TGTGCCAGCAGTCCCCGGGACAGGACTGACAATGAGCAGTTCTTC. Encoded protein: CASSPRDRTDNEQFF.

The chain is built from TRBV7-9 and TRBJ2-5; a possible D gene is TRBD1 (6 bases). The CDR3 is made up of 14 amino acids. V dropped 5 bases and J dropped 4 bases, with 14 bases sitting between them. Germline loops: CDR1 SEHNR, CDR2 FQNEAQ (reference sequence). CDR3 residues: CASSAVGTSETQYF. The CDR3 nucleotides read TGTGCCAGCAGCGCCGTCGGGACATCAGAGACCCAGTACTTC.

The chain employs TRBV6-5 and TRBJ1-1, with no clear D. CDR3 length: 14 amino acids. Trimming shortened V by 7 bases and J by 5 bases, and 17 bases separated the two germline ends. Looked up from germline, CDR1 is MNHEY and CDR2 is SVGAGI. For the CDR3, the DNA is TGTGCCAGCACCGCCGCTTCAATATGGACTGAAGCTTTCTTT. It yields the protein CASTAASIWTEAFF.

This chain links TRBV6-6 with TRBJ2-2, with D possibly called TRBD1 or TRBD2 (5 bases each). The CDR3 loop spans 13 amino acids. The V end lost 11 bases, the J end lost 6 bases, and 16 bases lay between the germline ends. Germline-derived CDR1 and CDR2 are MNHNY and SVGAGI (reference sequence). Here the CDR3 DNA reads TGTGCCGTCAGGCGCCGAGGGGCCGGGGAGCTGTTTTTT. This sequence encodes CAVRRRGAGELFF.

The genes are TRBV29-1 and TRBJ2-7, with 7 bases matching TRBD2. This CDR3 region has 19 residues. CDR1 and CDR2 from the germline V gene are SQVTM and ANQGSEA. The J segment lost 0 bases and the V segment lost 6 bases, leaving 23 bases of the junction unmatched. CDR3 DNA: TGCAGCGTAAGGGCCCAAGTGGGGCGGGAGTCTTCCAGCTCCTACGAGCAGTACTTC. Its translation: CSVRAQVGRESSSSYEQYF.

The CDR3 nucleotides read TGTGCCAGCAGTCACCTCGGGGGAGGGACCGGGGAGCTGTTTTTT. Amino acid sequence: CASSHLGGGTGELFF. This chain uses TRBV28 with TRBJ2-2, with 7 nucleotides matching TRBD2. The CDR3 totals 15 residues. The germline gives CDR1 MDHEN, CDR2 SYDVKM. V lost 5 bases and J lost 5; bases outside the gene matches: 8.

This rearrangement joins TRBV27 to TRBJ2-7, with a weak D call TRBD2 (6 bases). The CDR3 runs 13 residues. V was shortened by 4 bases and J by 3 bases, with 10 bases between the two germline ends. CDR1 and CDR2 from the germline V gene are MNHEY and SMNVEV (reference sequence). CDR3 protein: CASSYQAGYEQYF. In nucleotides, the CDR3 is TGTGCCAGCAGTTATCAAGCGGGCTACGAGCAGTACTTC.

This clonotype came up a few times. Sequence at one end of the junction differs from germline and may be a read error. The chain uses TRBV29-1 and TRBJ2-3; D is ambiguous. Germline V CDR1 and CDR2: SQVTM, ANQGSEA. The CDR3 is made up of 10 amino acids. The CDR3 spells CSALVDTRYF. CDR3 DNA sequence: TGCAGCGCTCTAGTGGATACGCGGTATTTT.

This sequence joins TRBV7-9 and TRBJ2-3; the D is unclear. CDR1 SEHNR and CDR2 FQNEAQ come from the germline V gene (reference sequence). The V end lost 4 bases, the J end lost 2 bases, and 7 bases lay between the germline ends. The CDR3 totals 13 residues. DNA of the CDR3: TGTGCCAGCAGCTCGCGGCCCACAGATACGCAGTATTTT. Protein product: CASSSRPTDTQYF.

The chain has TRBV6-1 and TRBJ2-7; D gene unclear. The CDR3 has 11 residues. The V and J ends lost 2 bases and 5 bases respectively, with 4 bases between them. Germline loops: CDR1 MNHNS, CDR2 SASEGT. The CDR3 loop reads CASSEMDEQYF. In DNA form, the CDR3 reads TGTGCCAGCAGTGAAATGGACGAGCAGTACTTC.

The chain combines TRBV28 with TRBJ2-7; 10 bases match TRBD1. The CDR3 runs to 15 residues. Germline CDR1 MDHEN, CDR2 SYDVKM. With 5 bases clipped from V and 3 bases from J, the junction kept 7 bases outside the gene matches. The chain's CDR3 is CASSQTGTGVYEQYF. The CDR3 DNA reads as TGTGCCAGCAGTCAAACCGGGACAGGGGTCTACGAGCAGTACTTC.

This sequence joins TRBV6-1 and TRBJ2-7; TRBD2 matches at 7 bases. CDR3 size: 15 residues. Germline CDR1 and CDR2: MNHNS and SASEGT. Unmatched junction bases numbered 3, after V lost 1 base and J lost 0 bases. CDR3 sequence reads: CASSEVAGVSYEQYF. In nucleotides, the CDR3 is TGTGCCAGCAGTGAAGTGGCGGGAGTCTCCTACGAGCAGTACTTC.

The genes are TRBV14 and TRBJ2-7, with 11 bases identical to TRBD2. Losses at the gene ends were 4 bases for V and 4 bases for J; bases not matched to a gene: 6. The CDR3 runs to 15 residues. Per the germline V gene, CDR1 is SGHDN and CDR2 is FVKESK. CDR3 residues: CASSPTGTSGYEQYF. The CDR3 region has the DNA TGTGCCAGCAGCCCGACCGGGACTAGCGGTTACGAGCAGTACTTC.

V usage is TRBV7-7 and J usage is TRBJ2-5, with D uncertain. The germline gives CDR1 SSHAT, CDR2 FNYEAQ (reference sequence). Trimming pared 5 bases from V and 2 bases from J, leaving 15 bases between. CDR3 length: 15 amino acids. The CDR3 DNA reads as TGTGCCAGCAGCCCGACCGATACGGTACAAGAGACCCAGTACTTC. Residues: CASSPTDTVQETQYF. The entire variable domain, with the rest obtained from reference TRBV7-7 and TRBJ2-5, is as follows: GAGVSQSPRYKVTKRGQDVTLRCDPISSHATLYWYQQALGQGPEFLTYFNYEAQPDKSGLPSDRFSAERPEGSISTLTIQRTEQRDSAMYRCASSPTDTVQETQYFGPGTRLLVL.

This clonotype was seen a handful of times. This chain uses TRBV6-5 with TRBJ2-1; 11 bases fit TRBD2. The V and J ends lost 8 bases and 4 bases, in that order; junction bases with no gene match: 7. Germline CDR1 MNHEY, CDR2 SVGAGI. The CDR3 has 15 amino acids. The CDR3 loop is CASLKTSGTYNEQFF. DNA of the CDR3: TGTGCCAGCTTGAAGACTAGCGGGACTTACAATGAGCAGTTCTTC.

This CDR3 is CASGPTGYQETQYF. In DNA form, the CDR3 reads TGTGCTAGTGGACCGACAGGCTACCAAGAGACCCAGTACTTC. This chain links TRBV12-5 with TRBJ2-5, with D maybe TRBD1 (6 bases). Trimming shortened V by 6 bases and J by 0 bases, and 11 bases separated the two germline ends. Germline CDR1 LGHNT, CDR2 FRNRAP. The CDR3 length is 14 residues.

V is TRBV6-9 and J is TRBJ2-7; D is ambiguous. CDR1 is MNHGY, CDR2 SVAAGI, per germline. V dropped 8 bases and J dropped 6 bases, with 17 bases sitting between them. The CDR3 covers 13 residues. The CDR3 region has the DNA TGTGCCAGCGGTGCCGTGATGGGCGGCGAGCAGTACTTC. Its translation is CASGAVMGGEQYF.

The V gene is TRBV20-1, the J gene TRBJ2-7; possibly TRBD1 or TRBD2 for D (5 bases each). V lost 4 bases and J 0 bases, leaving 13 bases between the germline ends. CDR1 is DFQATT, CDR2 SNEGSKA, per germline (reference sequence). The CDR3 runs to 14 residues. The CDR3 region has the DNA TGCAGTGCTAAACGAGGGACGAGCTCCTACGAGCAGTACTTC. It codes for CSAKRGTSSYEQYF.

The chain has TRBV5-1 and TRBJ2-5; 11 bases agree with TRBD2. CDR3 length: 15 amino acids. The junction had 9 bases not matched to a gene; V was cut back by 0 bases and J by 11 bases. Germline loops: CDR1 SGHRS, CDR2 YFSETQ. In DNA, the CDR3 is TGCGCCAGCAGCTTGGATACTAGCGGGAGTGGTGAGCAGTACTTC. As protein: CASSLDTSGSGEQYF. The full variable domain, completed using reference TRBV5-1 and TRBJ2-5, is KAGVTQTPRYLIKTRGQQVTLSCSPISGHRSVSWYQQTPGQGLQFLFEYFSETQRNKGNFPGRFSGRQFSNSRSEMNVSTLELGDSALYLCASSLDTSGSGEQYFGPGTRLLVL.

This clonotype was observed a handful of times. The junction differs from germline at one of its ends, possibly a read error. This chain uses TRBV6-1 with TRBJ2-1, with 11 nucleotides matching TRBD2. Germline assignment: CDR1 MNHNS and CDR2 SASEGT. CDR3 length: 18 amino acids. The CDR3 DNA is TGCGCCAGCAGACCCATCGTAGCGGGAGGGCGGTCCTACAATGAGCAGTTCTTC. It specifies CASRPIVAGGRSYNEQFF.